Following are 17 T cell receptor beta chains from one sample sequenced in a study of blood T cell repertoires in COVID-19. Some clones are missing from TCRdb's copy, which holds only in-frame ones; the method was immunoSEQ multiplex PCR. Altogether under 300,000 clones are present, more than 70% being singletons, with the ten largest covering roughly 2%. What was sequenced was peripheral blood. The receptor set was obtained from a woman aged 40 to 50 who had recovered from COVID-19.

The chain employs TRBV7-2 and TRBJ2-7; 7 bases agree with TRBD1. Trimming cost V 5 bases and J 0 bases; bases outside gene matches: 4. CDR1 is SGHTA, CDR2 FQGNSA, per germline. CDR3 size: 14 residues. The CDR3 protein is CASSQDRSSYEQYF. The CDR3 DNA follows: TGTGCCAGCAGCCAGGACAGGAGCTCCTACGAGCAGTACTTC. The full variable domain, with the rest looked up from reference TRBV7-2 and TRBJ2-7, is GAGVSQSPSNKVTEKGKDVELRCDPISGHTALYWYRQSLGQGLEFLIYFQGNSAPDKSGLPSDRFSAERTGGSVSTLTIQRTQQEDSAVYLCASSQDRSSYEQYFGPGTRLTVT.

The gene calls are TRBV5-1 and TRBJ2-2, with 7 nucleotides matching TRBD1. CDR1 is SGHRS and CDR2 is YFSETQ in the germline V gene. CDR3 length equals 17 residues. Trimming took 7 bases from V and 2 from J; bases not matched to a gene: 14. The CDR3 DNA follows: TGCGCCAGCTCACCGCCGCAGACAGGGTCCAACACCGGGGAGCTGTTTTTT. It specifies CASSPPQTGSNTGELFF.

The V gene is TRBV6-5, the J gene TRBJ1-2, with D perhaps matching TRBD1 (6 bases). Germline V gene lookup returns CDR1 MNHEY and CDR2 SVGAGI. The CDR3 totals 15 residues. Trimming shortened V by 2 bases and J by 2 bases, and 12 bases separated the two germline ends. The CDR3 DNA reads TGTGCCAGCAGTTACGTCAAGGGACAAAACTATGGCTACACCTTC. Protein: CASSYVKGQNYGYTF.

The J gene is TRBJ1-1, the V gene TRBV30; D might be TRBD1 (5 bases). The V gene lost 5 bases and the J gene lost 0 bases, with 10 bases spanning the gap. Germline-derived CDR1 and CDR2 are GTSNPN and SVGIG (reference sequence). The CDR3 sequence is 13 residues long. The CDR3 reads CAWAPGVNTEAFF. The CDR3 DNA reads TGTGCCTGGGCACCGGGGGTGAACACTGAAGCTTTCTTT.

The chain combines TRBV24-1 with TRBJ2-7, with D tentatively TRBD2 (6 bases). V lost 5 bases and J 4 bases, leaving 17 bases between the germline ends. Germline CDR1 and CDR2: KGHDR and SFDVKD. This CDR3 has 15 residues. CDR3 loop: CATSAGTGLGYEQYF. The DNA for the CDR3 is TGTGCCACCAGTGCGGGGACTGGCTTGGGTTACGAGCAGTACTTC.

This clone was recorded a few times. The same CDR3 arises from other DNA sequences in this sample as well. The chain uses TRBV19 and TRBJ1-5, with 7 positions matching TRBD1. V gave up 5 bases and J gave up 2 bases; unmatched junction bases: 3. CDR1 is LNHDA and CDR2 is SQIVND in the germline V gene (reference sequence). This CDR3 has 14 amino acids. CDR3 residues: CASSVTGGNQPQHF. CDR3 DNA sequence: TGTGCCAGTAGTGTAACAGGGGGCAATCAGCCCCAGCATTTT.

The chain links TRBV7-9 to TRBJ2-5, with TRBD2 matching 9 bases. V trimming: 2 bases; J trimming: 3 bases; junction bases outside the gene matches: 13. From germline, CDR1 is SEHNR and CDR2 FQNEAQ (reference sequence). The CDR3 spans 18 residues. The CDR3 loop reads CASSLTRGTSKLEETQYF. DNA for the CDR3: TGTGCCAGCAGCTTAACACGCGGGACTAGCAAACTTGAAGAGACCCAGTACTTC.

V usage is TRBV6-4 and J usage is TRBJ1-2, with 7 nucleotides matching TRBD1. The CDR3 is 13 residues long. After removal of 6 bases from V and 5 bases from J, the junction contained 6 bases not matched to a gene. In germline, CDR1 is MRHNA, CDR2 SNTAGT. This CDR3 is CASSLDRTYGYTF. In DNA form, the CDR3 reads TGTGCCAGCAGCCTGGACAGGACTTATGGCTACACCTTC.

CDR3 residues: CASSPNLGQANEQYF. The CDR3 DNA sequence: TGTGCCAGCTCACCTAACCTGGGACAGGCCAACGAGCAGTACTTC. This chain uses TRBV18 with TRBJ2-7; 8 nucleotides agree with TRBD1. This CDR3 has 15 amino acids. Looked up from germline, CDR1 is KGHSH and CDR2 is LQKENI. Trimming removed 3 bases from V and 5 bases from J; junction bases left unmatched: 9.

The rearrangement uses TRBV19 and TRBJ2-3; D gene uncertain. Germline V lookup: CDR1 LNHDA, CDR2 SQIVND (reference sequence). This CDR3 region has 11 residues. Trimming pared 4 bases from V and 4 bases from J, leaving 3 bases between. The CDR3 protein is CASSNSDTQYF. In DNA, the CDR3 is TGTGCCAGTAGTAACTCAGATACGCAGTATTTT.

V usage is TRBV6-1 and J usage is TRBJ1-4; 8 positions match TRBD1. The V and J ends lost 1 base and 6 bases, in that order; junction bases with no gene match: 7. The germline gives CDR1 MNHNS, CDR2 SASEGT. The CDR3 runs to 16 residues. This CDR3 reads CASSEGTGGFHEKLFF. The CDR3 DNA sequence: TGTGCCAGCAGTGAAGGCACAGGGGGGTTCCATGAAAAACTGTTTTTT.

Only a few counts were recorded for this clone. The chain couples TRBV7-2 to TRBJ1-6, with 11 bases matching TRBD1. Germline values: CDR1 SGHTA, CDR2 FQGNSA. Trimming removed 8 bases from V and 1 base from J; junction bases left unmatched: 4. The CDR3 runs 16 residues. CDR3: CASRGQGASYNSPLHF. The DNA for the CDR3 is TGTGCCAGCCGAGGACAGGGGGCGTCCTATAATTCACCCCTCCACTTT.

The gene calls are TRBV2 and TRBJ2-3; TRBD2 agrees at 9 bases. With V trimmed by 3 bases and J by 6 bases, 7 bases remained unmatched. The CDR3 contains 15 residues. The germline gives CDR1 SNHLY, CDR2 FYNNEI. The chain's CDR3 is CASSDGASGVDTQYF. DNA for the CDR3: TGTGCCAGCAGTGATGGGGCTAGCGGGGTTGATACGCAGTATTTT. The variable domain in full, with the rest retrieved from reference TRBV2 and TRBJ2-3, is EPEVTQTPSHQVTQMGQEVILRCVPISNHLYFYWYRQILGQKVEFLVSFYNNEISEKSEIFDDQFSVERPDGSNFTLKIRSTKLEDSAMYFCASSDGASGVDTQYFGPGTRLTVL.

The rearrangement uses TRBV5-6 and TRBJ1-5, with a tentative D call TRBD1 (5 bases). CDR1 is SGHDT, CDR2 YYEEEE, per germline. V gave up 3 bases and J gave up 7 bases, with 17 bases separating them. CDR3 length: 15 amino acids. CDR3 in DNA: TGTGCCAGCAGCTCGTACCAGGGTTTAGACCAGCCCCAGCATTTT. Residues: CASSSYQGLDQPQHF.

The CDR3 nucleotides are TGTGCCAGCAGCCCGGGACAGCTTACCAATCAGCCCCAGCATTTT. Its translation is CASSPGQLTNQPQHF. The rearrangement uses TRBV5-6 and TRBJ1-5, with TRBD1 identical over 7 bases. Unmatched junction bases numbered 7, after V lost 4 bases and J lost 3 bases. The germline V gene encodes CDR1 SGHDT and CDR2 YYEEEE. The CDR3 sequence is 15 residues long.

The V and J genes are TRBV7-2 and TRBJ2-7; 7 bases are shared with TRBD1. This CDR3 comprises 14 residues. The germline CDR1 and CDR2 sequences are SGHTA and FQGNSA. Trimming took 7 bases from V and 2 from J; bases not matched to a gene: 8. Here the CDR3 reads CASNTRGGPYEQYF. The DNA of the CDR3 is TGTGCCAGCAACACAAGAGGGGGCCCCTACGAGCAGTACTTC.

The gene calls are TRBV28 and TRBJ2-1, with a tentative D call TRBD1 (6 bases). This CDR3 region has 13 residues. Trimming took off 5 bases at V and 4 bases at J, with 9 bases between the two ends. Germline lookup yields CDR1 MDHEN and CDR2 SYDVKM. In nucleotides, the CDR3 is TGTGCCAGCAGTGGGGGCGGATACAATGAGCAGTTCTTC. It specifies CASSGGGYNEQFF.